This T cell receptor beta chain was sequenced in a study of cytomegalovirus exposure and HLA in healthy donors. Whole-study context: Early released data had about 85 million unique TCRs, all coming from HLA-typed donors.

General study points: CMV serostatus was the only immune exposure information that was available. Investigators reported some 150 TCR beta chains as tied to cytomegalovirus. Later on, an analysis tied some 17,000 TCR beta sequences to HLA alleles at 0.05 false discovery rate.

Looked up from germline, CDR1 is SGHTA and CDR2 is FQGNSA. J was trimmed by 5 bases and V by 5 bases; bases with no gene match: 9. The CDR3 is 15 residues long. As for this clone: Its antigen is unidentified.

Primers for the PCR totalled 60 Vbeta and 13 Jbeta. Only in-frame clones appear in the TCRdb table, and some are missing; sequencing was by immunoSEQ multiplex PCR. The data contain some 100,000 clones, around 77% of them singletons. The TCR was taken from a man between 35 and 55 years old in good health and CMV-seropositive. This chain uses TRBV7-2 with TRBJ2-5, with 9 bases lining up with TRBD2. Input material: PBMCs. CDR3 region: CASSDPRGGAETQYF. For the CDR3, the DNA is TGTGCCAGCAGCGATCCACGCGGGGGGGCGGAGACCCAGTACTTC. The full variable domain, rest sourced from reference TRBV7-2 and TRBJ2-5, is GAGVSQSPSNKVTEKGKDVELRCDPISGHTALYWYRQSLGQGLEFLIYFQGNSAPDKSGLPSDRFSAERTGGSVSTLTIQRTQQEDSAVYLCASSDPRGGAETQYFGPGTRLLVL.